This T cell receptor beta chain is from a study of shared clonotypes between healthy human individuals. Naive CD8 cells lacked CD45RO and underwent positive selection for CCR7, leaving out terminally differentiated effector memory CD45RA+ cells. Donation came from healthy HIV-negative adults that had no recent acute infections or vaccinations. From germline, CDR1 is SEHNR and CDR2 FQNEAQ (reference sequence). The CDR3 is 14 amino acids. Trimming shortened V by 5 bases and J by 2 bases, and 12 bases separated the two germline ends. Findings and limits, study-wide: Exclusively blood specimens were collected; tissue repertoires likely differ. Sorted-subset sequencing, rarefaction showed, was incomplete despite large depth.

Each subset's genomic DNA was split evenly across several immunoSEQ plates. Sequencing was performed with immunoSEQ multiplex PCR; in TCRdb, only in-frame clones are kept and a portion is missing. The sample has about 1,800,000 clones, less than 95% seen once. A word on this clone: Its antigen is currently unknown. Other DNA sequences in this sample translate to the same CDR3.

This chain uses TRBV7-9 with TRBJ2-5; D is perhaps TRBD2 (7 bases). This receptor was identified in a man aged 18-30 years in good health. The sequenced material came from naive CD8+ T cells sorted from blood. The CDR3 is CASSLGGGQETQYF. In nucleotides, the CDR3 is TGTGCCAGCAGCCTGGGAGGGGGTCAAGAGACCCAGTACTTC.